The 22 T cell receptor beta chains below were found in one sample sequenced in a study of blood T cell repertoires in COVID-19. Sequencing used immunoSEQ multiplex PCR; TCRdb keeps in-frame clones, though not all of them. Counted here are roughly 190,000 clones, about 88% occurring once; the ten biggest clones make up more than 6.5%. Material: peripheral blood. These TCRs come from a woman of 80 years or more in a cohort sampled during active or convalescent COVID-19.

A single count supports this clone. This chain joins TRBV18 and TRBJ2-4; maybe TRBD1 (5 bases). The germline V gene encodes CDR1 KGHSH and CDR2 LQKENI. The CDR3 contains 17 residues. Trimming shortened V by 2 bases and J by 0 bases, and 14 bases separated the two germline ends. The CDR3 protein is CASSPGVRTLAKNIQYF. In nucleotides, the CDR3 is TGTGCCAGCTCACCAGGGGTACGGACACTAGCCAAAAACATTCAGTACTTC.

The chain joins TRBV5-1 to TRBJ2-1; 16 nucleotides line up with TRBD2. Looked up from germline, CDR1 is SGHRS and CDR2 is YFSETQ. V gave up 0 bases and J gave up 12 bases; unmatched junction bases: 6. The CDR3 extends over 16 amino acids. CDR3 sequence (DNA): TGCGCCAGCAGCTTGGGGGGACTAGCGGGAGGGCCCCCGCAGTTCTTC. Its translation: CASSLGGLAGGPPQFF.

This clone was counted only a few times. The chain uses TRBV11-2 and TRBJ2-1; D possibly corresponds to TRBD2 (6 bases). The CDR3 covers 15 residues. The V end lost 5 bases, the J end lost 6 bases, and 17 bases lay between the germline ends. Germline assignment: CDR1 SGHAT and CDR2 FQNNGV. This CDR3 reads CASSTTGGTSNEQFF. In nucleotides, the CDR3 is TGTGCCAGCAGCACAACCGGGGGAACTAGCAATGAGCAGTTCTTC.

CDR3 region: CASSPGQIETQYF. CDR3 sequence (DNA): TGTGCCAGCTCACCGGGACAGATAGAGACCCAGTACTTC. This sequence joins TRBV18 and TRBJ2-5, with 7 positions matching TRBD1. V was pared by 3 bases and J by 4 bases, with 2 bases of the junction left unmatched. The CDR3 contains 13 residues. CDR1 is KGHSH and CDR2 is LQKENI in the germline V gene.

The J gene is TRBJ1-6, the V gene TRBV19, with 7 nucleotides matching TRBD1. With V trimmed by 6 bases and J by 7 bases, 12 bases remained unmatched. Germline values: CDR1 LNHDA, CDR2 SQIVND (reference sequence). There are 16 residues in the CDR3. DNA for the CDR3: TGTGCCAGTAGGTTAGAAGCGACAGGGAGAAATTCACCCCTCCACTTT. Protein: CASRLEATGRNSPLHF.

This rearrangement joins TRBV3-1 (or the pseudogene TRBV3-2) to TRBJ1-1, with D hard to call. The CDR3 consists of 12 residues. Germline V CDR1 and CDR2: LGHDT, YNNKEL (reference sequence). V lost 5 bases, J lost 8 bases, and 12 bases lay in between. The CDR3 loop reads CASSAREAEAFF. CDR3 sequence (DNA): TGTGCCAGCAGCGCCCGGGAGGCGGAAGCTTTCTTT.

This sequence joins TRBV27 and TRBJ2-2; no clear D gene. Trimming left V 7 bases short and J 1 base short, with 10 bases between. Germline CDR1 MNHEY, CDR2 SMNVEV (reference sequence). The length of the CDR3 is 14 residues. The CDR3 protein is CASTETLNTGELFF. In DNA, the CDR3 is TGTGCCAGCACCGAGACACTGAACACCGGGGAGCTGTTTTTT.

The chain combines TRBV4-3 with TRBJ2-7; possible D gene TRBD2, 6 bases. CDR1 LGHNA and CDR2 YSLEER come from the germline V gene. Trimming took off 3 bases at V and 2 bases at J, with 14 bases between the two ends. The length of the CDR3 is 15 residues. Written as DNA, the CDR3 is TGCGCCAGCAGCCAGGATCGGGACTTAACCTACGAGCAGTACTTC. Translated, it gives CASSQDRDLTYEQYF.

This rearrangement joins TRBV27 to TRBJ1-2; tentative D call: TRBD1 (6 bases). This CDR3 is 14 amino acids long. Trimming left V 6 bases short and J 4 bases short, with 15 bases between. CDR1 MNHEY and CDR2 SMNVEV come from the germline V gene (reference sequence). CDR3 DNA sequence: TGTGCCAGCAGCCCACGACAGGAATTCTATGGCTACACCTTC. Protein: CASSPRQEFYGYTF.

The chain uses TRBV19 and TRBJ2-3; TRBD1 matches 7 bases. The CDR3 runs 14 residues. Trimming removed 5 bases from V and 1 base from J; junction bases left unmatched: 3. From germline, CDR1 is LNHDA and CDR2 SQIVND (reference sequence). The CDR3 is CASSPQGGTDTQYF. CDR3 DNA sequence: TGTGCCAGTAGTCCTCAGGGGGGCACAGATACGCAGTATTTT.

The CDR3 region has the DNA TGTGCCAGCAGTTTATTTATTGGGGCCAATCAGCCCCAGCATTTT. It translates to CASSLFIGANQPQHF. V usage is TRBV28 and J usage is TRBJ1-5; D perhaps matches TRBD1 (5 bases). Germline V gives CDR1 MDHEN, CDR2 SYDVKM. V shed 1 base and J shed 3 bases, with 10 bases lying between them. CDR3 size: 15 residues.

The V gene is TRBV6-6, the J gene TRBJ2-7; TRBD2 aligns across 13 bases. CDR1 MNHNY and CDR2 SVGAGI come from the germline V gene (reference sequence). With 5 bases clipped from V and 6 bases from J, the junction kept 7 bases outside the gene matches. The CDR3 sequence is 15 residues long. The CDR3 loop reads CASSRGLAGTGEQYF. The CDR3 DNA reads TGTGCCAGCAGTCGGGGACTAGCGGGGACCGGCGAGCAGTACTTC.

The chain uses TRBV7-2 and TRBJ1-5; D gene uncertain. Germline V gene sequence: CDR1 SGHTA, CDR2 FQGNSA. Trimming cost V 1 base and J 0 bases, with 10 bases left between them. The CDR3 is made up of 16 amino acids. The CDR3 bases are TGTGCCAGCAGCTTAGTAGTAGGAGATAGCAATCAGCCCCAGCATTTT. It translates to CASSLVVGDSNQPQHF.

The rearrangement uses TRBV7-8 and TRBJ2-7; possibly TRBD2 for D (5 bases). The CDR3 consists of 15 residues. Germline V gene lookup returns CDR1 SGHVS and CDR2 FQNEAQ. Trimming took off 6 bases at V and 0 bases at J, with 15 bases between the two ends. The CDR3 spells CASSPAGRPSYEQYF. CDR3 DNA: TGTGCCAGCAGTCCGGCGGGCAGGCCCTCCTACGAGCAGTACTTC. Variable domain in full (rest from reference TRBV7-8 and TRBJ2-7): GAGVSQSPRYKVAKRGQDVALRCDPISGHVSLFWYQQALGQGPEFLTYFQNEAQLDKSGLPSDRFFAERPEGSVSTLKIQRTQQEDSAVYLCASSPAGRPSYEQYFGPGTRLTVT.

The rearrangement links TRBV11-3 to TRBJ2-1; tentative D call: TRBD1 (5 bases). CDR3 length: 15 residues. The V and J ends lost 1 base and 6 bases respectively, with 13 bases between them. Germline loops: CDR1 SGHNT, CDR2 YENEEA. The CDR3 sequence is CASSLGSQGVNEQFF. The CDR3 DNA sequence: TGTGCCAGCAGCTTAGGATCGCAGGGCGTCAATGAGCAGTTCTTC.

The rearrangement links TRBV28 to TRBJ1-6; 7 bases map to TRBD1. Germline V gene sequence: CDR1 MDHEN, CDR2 SYDVKM. The CDR3 loop spans 13 amino acids. The junction had 9 bases not matched to a gene; V was cut back by 10 bases and J by 9 bases. CDR3 nucleotide sequence: TGTGCCACCCGGGCAGGGGGGAGTTCACCCCTCCACTTT. Translated, it gives CATRAGGSSPLHF. The variable domain in full, completed from reference TRBV28 and TRBJ1-6, reads DVKVTQSSRYLVKRTGEKVFLECVQDMDHENMFWYRQDPGLGLRLIYFSYDVKMKEKGDIPEGYSVSREKKERFSLILESASTNQTSMYLCATRAGGSSPLHFGNGTRLTVT.

This chain joins TRBV27 and TRBJ1-3; 7 nucleotides agree with TRBD1. V trimming: 6 bases; J trimming: 2 bases; junction bases outside the gene matches: 4. The CDR3 is made up of 14 amino acids. The germline CDR1 and CDR2 sequences are MNHEY and SMNVEV (reference sequence). The CDR3 is CASRQGQPGNTIYF. Here the CDR3 DNA reads TGTGCCAGCAGGCAGGGACAGCCTGGAAACACCATATATTTT.

With regard to this clone: Other DNA sequences of this sample code for an identical CDR3. The gene calls are TRBV7-9 and TRBJ1-1; D gene ambiguous. The CDR3 extends over 13 amino acids. V lost 5 bases and J lost 0, with 7 bases in between. Germline V CDR1 and CDR2: SEHNR, FQNEAQ (reference sequence). Here the CDR3 reads CASSLDMNTEAFF. The CDR3 bases are TGTGCCAGCAGCCTCGACATGAACACTGAAGCTTTCTTT. Looking up the rest from reference TRBV7-9 and TRBJ1-1 gives the full variable domain: DTGVSQNPRHKITKRGQNVTFRCDPISEHNRLYWYRQTLGQGPEFLTYFQNEAQLEKSRLLSDRFSAERPKGSFSTLEIQRTEQGDSAMYLCASSLDMNTEAFFGQGTRLTVV.

The chain has TRBV11-3 and TRBJ2-2; tentatively, D is TRBD2 (5 bases). Germline V gene lookup returns CDR1 SGHNT and CDR2 YENEEA. The CDR3 consists of 15 residues. V lost 6 bases and J 6 bases, leaving 17 bases between the germline ends. The CDR3 reads CASSFVGVLSGELFF. Here the CDR3 DNA reads TGTGCCAGCAGTTTTGTCGGGGTTCTTTCCGGGGAGCTGTTTTTT.

V and J are TRBV7-2 and TRBJ1-1; TRBD1 matches 9 bases. J lost 4 bases, V lost 6 bases, and 9 bases had no gene match. Germline V gene lookup returns CDR1 SGHTA and CDR2 FQGNSA. This CDR3 has 15 residues. The CDR3 loop is CASSFSGQGGTEAFF. The CDR3 DNA is TGTGCCAGCAGTTTCTCGGGACAGGGAGGCACTGAAGCTTTCTTT.

The chain recombines TRBV19 with TRBJ1-3; 8 nucleotides agree with TRBD1. CDR1 LNHDA and CDR2 SQIVND come from the germline V gene (reference sequence). This CDR3 has 14 residues. V lost 7 bases, J lost 3 bases, and 5 bases stayed unmatched. CDR3 in DNA: TGTGCCAGTACCCAGGGGGCATATGGAAACACCATATATTTT. It yields the protein CASTQGAYGNTIYF. Together with reference TRBV19 and TRBJ1-3, the CDR3 gives the full variable domain: DGGITQSPKYLFRKEGQNVTLSCEQNLNHDAMYWYRQDPGQGLRLIYYSQIVNDFQKGDIAEGYSVSREKKESFPLTVTSAQKNPTAFYLCASTQGAYGNTIYFGEGSWLTVV.

The rearrangement uses TRBV6-5 and TRBJ1-1, with D perhaps matching TRBD1 (5 bases). The V gene lost 5 bases and the J gene lost 2 bases, with 15 bases spanning the gap. The CDR3 extends over 15 amino acids. CDR1 MNHEY and CDR2 SVGAGI come from the germline V gene. CDR3 region: CASSRTGTQNTEAFF. The CDR3 DNA reads as TGTGCCAGCAGTCGTACCGGGACTCAAAACACTGAAGCTTTCTTT.